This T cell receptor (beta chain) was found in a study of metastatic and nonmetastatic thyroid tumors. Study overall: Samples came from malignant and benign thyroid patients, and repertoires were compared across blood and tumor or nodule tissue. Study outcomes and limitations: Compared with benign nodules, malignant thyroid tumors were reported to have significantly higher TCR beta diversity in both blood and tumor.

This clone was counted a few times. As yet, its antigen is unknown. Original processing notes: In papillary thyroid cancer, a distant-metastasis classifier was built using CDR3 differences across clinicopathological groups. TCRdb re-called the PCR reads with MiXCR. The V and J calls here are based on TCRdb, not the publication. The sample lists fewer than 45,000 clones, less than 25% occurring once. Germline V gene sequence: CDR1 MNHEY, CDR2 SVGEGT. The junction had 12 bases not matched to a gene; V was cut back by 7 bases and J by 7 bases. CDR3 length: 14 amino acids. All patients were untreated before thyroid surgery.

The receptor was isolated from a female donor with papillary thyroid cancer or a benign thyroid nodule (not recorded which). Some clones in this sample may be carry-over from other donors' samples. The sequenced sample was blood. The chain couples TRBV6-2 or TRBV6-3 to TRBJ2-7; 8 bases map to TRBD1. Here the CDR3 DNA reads TGTGCCAGCACCCAAGACAGGGGAGTTGGGGAGCAGTACTTC. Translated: CASTQDRGVGEQYF.